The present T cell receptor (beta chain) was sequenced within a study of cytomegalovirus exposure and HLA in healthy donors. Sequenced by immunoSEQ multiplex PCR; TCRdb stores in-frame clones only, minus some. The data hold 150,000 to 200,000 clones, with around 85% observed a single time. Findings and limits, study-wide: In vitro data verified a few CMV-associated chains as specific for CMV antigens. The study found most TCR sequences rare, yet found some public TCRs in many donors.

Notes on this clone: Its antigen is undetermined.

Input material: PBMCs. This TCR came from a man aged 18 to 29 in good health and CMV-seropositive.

The CDR3 is CASTVRGGPDTQYF. CDR3 bases: TGCGCCAGCACAGTGCGGGGGGGCCCAGATACGCAGTATTTT. The chain employs TRBV5-1 and TRBJ2-3; 9 nucleotides align to TRBD2. Germline lookup yields CDR1 SGHRS and CDR2 YFSETQ. The CDR3 loop spans 14 amino acids. After removal of 6 bases from V and 4 bases from J, the junction contained 6 bases not matched to a gene.